A single sample gave rise to the 22 T cell receptor beta chains below, sequenced in a study of CD8+ T cells in alopecia areata. The treatment denotes: oral pan-JAK inhibitor, 5-10 mg twice daily. In each case, RNA was isolated and then reverse transcribed into cDNA as the sequencing template. The assay was immunoSEQ multiplex PCR, and TCRdb's table has in-frame clones only and misses some. The table shows about 220,000 clones, with approximately 57% occurring only once. Sequenced material: CD4+ T cells sorted from blood, taken at week 4, from a patient treated with tofacitinib. The receptors derive from a human donor with alopecia areata.

V and J are TRBV30 and TRBJ1-2; D uncertain. Trimming left V 0 bases short and J 4 bases short, with 15 bases between. The CDR3 consists of 15 residues. CDR1 is GTSNPN, CDR2 SVGIG, per germline (reference sequence). CDR3 residues: CAWSVPGEVFYGYTF. CDR3 coding DNA: TGTGCCTGGAGTGTACCCGGGGAAGTGTTCTATGGCTACACCTTC.

This rearrangement joins TRBV6-1 to TRBJ2-4; maybe TRBD2 (5 bases). Germline V CDR1 and CDR2: MNHNS, SASEGT. Trimming left V 4 bases short and J 5 bases short, with 15 bases between. There are 15 residues in the CDR3. DNA of the CDR3: TGTGCCAGCAGTGGGACGAGGGCGGCCCAAAACATTCAGTACTTC. It encodes CASSGTRAAQNIQYF.

The chain recombines TRBV5-6 with TRBJ1-5, with a tentative D call TRBD1 (5 bases). From germline, CDR1 is SGHDT and CDR2 YYEEEE. V shed 2 bases and J shed 6 bases, with 12 bases lying between them. The CDR3 is 14 residues long. CDR3 protein: CASSFGASAQPQHF. CDR3 in DNA: TGTGCCAGCAGCTTCGGGGCCTCTGCTCAGCCCCAGCATTTT.

This clone was found a few times. The rearrangement joins TRBV30 to TRBJ2-7; D might be TRBD1 (7 bases). V was trimmed by 8 bases and J by 0 bases, leaving 17 bases between them. The CDR3 consists of 14 residues. Germline assignment: CDR1 GTSNPN and CDR2 SVGIG (reference sequence). CDR3 residues: CAGLIQGSSYEQYF. CDR3 coding DNA: TGTGCCGGACTAATACAGGGGAGCTCCTACGAGCAGTACTTC.

This clone was found many times. This chain joins TRBV27 and TRBJ2-2, with D possibly called TRBD1 or TRBD2 (6 bases each). Germline V gives CDR1 MNHEY, CDR2 SMNVEV (reference sequence). The CDR3 loop spans 15 amino acids. Deletions cut 7 bases from V and 4 bases from J, with 16 bases between. The CDR3 DNA follows: TGTGCCAGCAAGAGTTCGGGGGCCCCCACCGGGGAGCTGTTTTTT. It codes for CASKSSGAPTGELFF.

This CDR3 reads CASSGQGEDYGYTF. The CDR3 nucleotides read TGTGCCAGTAGTGGACAGGGGGAAGACTATGGCTACACCTTC. V usage is TRBV19 and J usage is TRBJ1-2; 10 positions match TRBD1. CDR3 size: 14 residues. The V gene's germline CDR1 is LNHDA and CDR2 SQIVND (reference sequence). With 5 bases clipped from V and 3 bases from J, the junction kept 3 bases outside the gene matches.

This chain connects TRBV2 to TRBJ2-1; weak D call: TRBD1 (5 bases). This CDR3 has 13 residues. V was shortened by 2 bases and J by 10 bases, with 12 bases between the two germline ends. In germline, CDR1 is SNHLY, CDR2 FYNNEI. The CDR3 DNA sequence: TGTGCCAGCAGTGAATCCCCCCGGACAGAGCAGTTCTTC. It encodes CASSESPRTEQFF.

As regards this clone: Additional DNA sequences in this sample encode the identical CDR3. The genes are TRBV29-1 and TRBJ2-5, with D unclear. CDR1 is SQVTM, CDR2 ANQGSEA, per germline. CDR3 length equals 11 residues. The germline V and J ends were trimmed by 1 base and 4 bases, with 4 bases remaining between them. CDR3 loop: CSVEVGETQYF. The CDR3 DNA reads TGCAGCGTTGAAGTAGGAGAGACCCAGTACTTC. Full variable domain (rest looked up from reference TRBV29-1 and TRBJ2-5): SAVISQKPSRDICQRGTSLTIQCQVDSQVTMMFWYRQQPGQSLTLIATANQGSEATYESGFVIDKFPISRPNLTFSTLTVSNMSPEDSSIYLCSVEVGETQYFGPGTRLLVL.

The J gene is TRBJ2-4, the V gene TRBV14; 8 bases map to TRBD1. The CDR3 sequence is 15 residues long. Germline trimming cut 6 bases from V and 6 bases from J; bases unmatched to any gene: 10. Germline V gene data show CDR1 as SGHDN and CDR2 as FVKESK. The CDR3 DNA reads TGTGCCAGCAGTGACAGGGGCCACGAGGGAAACATTCAGTACTTC. Its translation is CASSDRGHEGNIQYF.

This chain connects TRBV30 to TRBJ1-1; perhaps TRBD1 as D (6 bases). Trimming took off 0 bases at V and 7 bases at J, with 15 bases between the two ends. Germline V gene lookup returns CDR1 GTSNPN and CDR2 SVGIG (reference sequence). This CDR3 region has 14 residues. The CDR3 DNA is TGTGCCTGGAGTGTAAGAACAGGGTTCGATGAAGCTTTCTTT. This codes for CAWSVRTGFDEAFF.

The chain is built from TRBV27 and TRBJ2-7, with D tentatively TRBD1 (8 bases). The CDR3 runs 15 residues. V lost 6 bases and J lost 0, with 15 bases in between. Germline lookup yields CDR1 MNHEY and CDR2 SMNVEV (reference sequence). CDR3 protein: CASRDRGLSSYEQYF. The DNA for the CDR3 is TGTGCCAGCAGAGACAGGGGACTAAGCTCCTACGAGCAGTACTTC.

The J gene is TRBJ2-7, the V gene TRBV7-9; 9 nucleotides align to TRBD1. The CDR3 has 17 residues. CDR1 is SEHNR, CDR2 FQNEAQ, per germline (reference sequence). The J segment lost 6 bases and the V segment lost 5 bases, leaving 17 bases of the junction unmatched. CDR3 sequence reads: CASSPFTGTGPPGEQYF. CDR3 DNA sequence: TGTGCCAGCAGCCCGTTCACCGGGACAGGGCCGCCGGGCGAGCAGTACTTC.

V usage is TRBV9 and J usage is TRBJ2-1; perhaps D is TRBD1 or TRBD2 (6 bases each). The CDR3 has 13 residues. V lost 0 bases and J lost 10, with 11 bases in between. From germline, CDR1 is SGDLS and CDR2 YYNGEE. The CDR3 nucleotides are TGTGCCAGCAGCGTAGAAACCGGGGGCGAGCAGTTCTTC. This encodes CASSVETGGEQFF.

The chain has TRBV16 and TRBJ1-1; TRBD1 agrees at 9 bases. Trimming at V came to 4 bases and at J to 5 bases, leaving 8 bases not matched to a gene. In germline, CDR1 is KGHSY, CDR2 FQNENV. The CDR3 runs to 15 residues. The CDR3 region is CASSLITGGATEAFF. As DNA, the CDR3 is TGTGCCAGCAGCCTTATTACAGGGGGCGCGACTGAAGCTTTCTTT.

The V call is TRBV13, the J call TRBJ1-1, with 8 bases that match TRBD1. Looked up from germline, CDR1 is PRHDT and CDR2 is FYEKMQ (reference sequence). V lost 5 bases and J lost 4; bases outside the gene matches: 27. CDR3 length: 21 amino acids. The CDR3 spells CASSDHPPQTGADAGSTEAFF. CDR3 nucleotide sequence: TGTGCCAGCAGCGATCACCCTCCACAGACAGGGGCCGACGCAGGTAGCACTGAAGCTTTCTTT.

V usage is TRBV7-2 and J usage is TRBJ2-5, with D unresolved. CDR3 length equals 12 residues. Per the germline V gene, CDR1 is SGHTA and CDR2 is FQGNSA. Trimming removed 8 bases at V and 5 bases at J, with 12 bases between. The CDR3 loop reads CASVPRGETQYF. The CDR3 DNA reads TGTGCCAGCGTACCGCGAGGCGAGACCCAGTACTTC.

V gene TRBV2 combines with J gene TRBJ2-3; D may be TRBD1 or TRBD2 (5 bases each). CDR1 and CDR2 (germline): SNHLY, FYNNEI. The length of the CDR3 is 15 residues. V lost 0 bases and J lost 2, with 9 bases in between. CDR3 residues: CASSEAGVATDTQYF. The CDR3 region has the DNA TGTGCCAGCAGTGAAGCGGGGGTCGCCACAGATACGCAGTATTTT. Together with reference TRBV2 and TRBJ2-3, the CDR3 gives the full variable domain: EPEVTQTPSHQVTQMGQEVILRCVPISNHLYFYWYRQILGQKVEFLVSFYNNEISEKSEIFDDQFSVERPDGSNFTLKIRSTKLEDSAMYFCASSEAGVATDTQYFGPGTRLTVL.

The rearrangement links TRBV19 to TRBJ1-2; D might be TRBD1 (6 bases). Germline V lookup: CDR1 LNHDA, CDR2 SQIVND (reference sequence). The CDR3 is 15 amino acids. V was cut by 5 bases and J by 2 bases, with 15 bases left in between. The CDR3 nucleotides are TGTGCCAGTAGTGCTGGACAGCTCTTAAACTATGGCTACACCTTC. Its protein is CASSAGQLLNYGYTF.

The chain links TRBV28 to TRBJ1-1; D gene unclear. V lost 6 bases and J 4 bases, leaving 6 bases between the germline ends. The CDR3 has 11 amino acids. Germline CDR1 and CDR2: MDHEN and SYDVKM. The CDR3 spells CASRAFTEAFF. CDR3 coding DNA: TGTGCCAGCAGAGCCTTCACTGAAGCTTTCTTT.

The chain recombines TRBV7-3 with TRBJ1-1; D is uncertain. Trimming shortened V by 5 bases and J by 5 bases, and 12 bases separated the two germline ends. Germline loops: CDR1 SGHTA, CDR2 FQGTGA. The CDR3 is 13 residues long. The CDR3 DNA reads as TGTGCCAGCAGCCCCCAAGCGGGGACTGAAGCTTTCTTT. This encodes CASSPQAGTEAFF.

The sample holds a few counts of this clone. This chain connects TRBV5-1 to TRBJ2-7, with a possible D match to TRBD2 (5 bases). Germline lookup yields CDR1 SGHRS and CDR2 YFSETQ. Trimming left V 1 base short and J 2 bases short, with 13 bases between. The CDR3 loop spans 15 amino acids. CDR3 region: CASSLQSDSPYEQYF. CDR3 bases: TGCGCCAGCAGCTTGCAGTCGGACTCCCCCTACGAGCAGTACTTC.

This chain connects TRBV29-1 to TRBJ1-4, with TRBD1 matching 9 bases. This CDR3 region has 17 residues. V lost 5 bases to trimming and J lost 3 bases; unmatched junction nucleotides: 13. Per germline, CDR1 SQVTM and CDR2 ANQGSEA. CDR3 DNA: TGCAGCGTTCATGAGTCCGACAGGGGGAGTTCTAATGAAAAACTGTTTTTT. This codes for CSVHESDRGSSNEKLFF. Combining the CDR3 with reference TRBV29-1 and TRBJ1-4 gives the whole variable domain SAVISQKPSRDICQRGTSLTIQCQVDSQVTMMFWYRQQPGQSLTLIATANQGSEATYESGFVIDKFPISRPNLTFSTLTVSNMSPEDSSIYLCSVHESDRGSSNEKLFFGSGTQLSVL.